A selection of T cell receptor beta chains follows, all from one sample in a study of T cells in Graves' hyperthyroidism and ophthalmopathy. TCRdb passed the multiplex PCR reads through MiXCR, listing each CDR3 protein once. The table records about 160,000 distinct CDR3 sequences, 9.4% of them present only once. The specimen was blood. The receptors were sampled from a woman between 18 and 29 years old with Graves' hyperthyroidism that later progressed to Graves' ophthalmopathy. The CDR3 runs from the conserved cysteine through the conserved F or W. The D gene is left open where the match is weak. Clone size is given for some rows only: seen once, a few or many times, or a class if the clone is expanded.

j_call,d_call,clone_size,v_call,cdr3_aa,cdr3_nt
TRBJ2-5,TRBD2,many,TRBV7-3,CASSASGGGYETQYF,TGTGCCAGCAGCGCCTCCGGCGGGGGGTATGAGACCCAGTACTTC
TRBJ1-6,-,-,TRBV5-8,CASTLSGGMLSYNSPLHF,TGTGCCAGCACCCTATCGGGGGGGATGCTCTCCTATAATTCACCCCTCCACTTT
TRBJ1-1,-,-,TRBV15,CATSRDGQRMTEAFF,TGTGCCACCAGCAGAGATGGTCAGAGAATGACTGAAGCTTTCTTT
TRBJ2-5,-,few,TRBV14,CASSQVLVRETQYF,TGTGCCAGCAGCCAAGTGCTAGTAAGAGAGACCCAGTACTTC
TRBJ2-7,-,few,TRBV5-1,CASSQSLRDANSYEQYF,TGCGCCAGCAGCCAGTCGTTGAGGGACGCAAACTCCTACGAGCAGTACTTC
TRBJ2-5,TRBD1,few,TRBV5-5,CASSFTGGQETQYF,TGTGCCAGCAGCTTCACAGGGGGCCAAGAGACCCAGTACTTC
TRBJ2-2,TRBD1,-,TRBV7-3,CASSLRGQEKSTGELFF,TGTGCCAGCAGCTTAAGGGGACAGGAGAAGAGCACCGGGGAGCTGTTTTTT
TRBJ1-6,-,many,TRBV20-1,CSARSLSSSYNSPLHF,TGCAGTGCTAGATCCCTATCGAGCTCCTATAATTCACCCCTCCACTTT
TRBJ2-3,-,many,TRBV7-9,CASSGQGTVSTDTQYF,TGTGCCAGCAGCGGGCAGGGGACGGTTAGCACAGATACGCAGTATTTT
TRBJ2-1,-,many,TRBV2,CASHQGVSSGYYNEQFF,TGTGCCAGCCATCAGGGGGTCTCTAGCGGTTATTACAATGAGCAGTTCTTC